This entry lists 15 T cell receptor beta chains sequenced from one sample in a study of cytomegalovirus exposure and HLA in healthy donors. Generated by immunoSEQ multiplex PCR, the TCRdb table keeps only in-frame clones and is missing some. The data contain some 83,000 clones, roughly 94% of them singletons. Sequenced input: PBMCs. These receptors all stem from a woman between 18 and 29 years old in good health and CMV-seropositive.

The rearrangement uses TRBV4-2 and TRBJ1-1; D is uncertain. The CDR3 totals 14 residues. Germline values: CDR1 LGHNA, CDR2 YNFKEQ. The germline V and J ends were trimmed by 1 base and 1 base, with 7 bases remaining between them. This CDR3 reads CASSQVAENTEAFF. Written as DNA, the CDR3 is TGTGCCAGCAGCCAAGTGGCGGAGAACACTGAAGCTTTCTTT.

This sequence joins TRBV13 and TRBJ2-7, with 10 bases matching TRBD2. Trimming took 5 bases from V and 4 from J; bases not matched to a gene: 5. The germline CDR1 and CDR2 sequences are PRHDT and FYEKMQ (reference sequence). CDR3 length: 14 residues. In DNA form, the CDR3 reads TGTGCCAGCAGCCCCGGGACTAGCGAATACGAGCAGTACTTC. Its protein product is CASSPGTSEYEQYF.

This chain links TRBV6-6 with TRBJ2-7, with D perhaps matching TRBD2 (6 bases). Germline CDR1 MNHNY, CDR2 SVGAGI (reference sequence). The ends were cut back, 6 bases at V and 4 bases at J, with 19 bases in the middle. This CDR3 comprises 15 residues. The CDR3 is CASSPGLGGKYEQYF. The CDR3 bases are TGTGCCAGCAGCCCTGGTTTGGGCGGGAAATACGAGCAGTACTTC.

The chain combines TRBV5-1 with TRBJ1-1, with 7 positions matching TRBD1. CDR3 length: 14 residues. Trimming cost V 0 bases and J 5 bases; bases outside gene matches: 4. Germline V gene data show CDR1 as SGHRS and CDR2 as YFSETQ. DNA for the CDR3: TGCGCCAGCAGCTTGGGACAGGGCTCTACTGAAGCTTTCTTT. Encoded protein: CASSLGQGSTEAFF.

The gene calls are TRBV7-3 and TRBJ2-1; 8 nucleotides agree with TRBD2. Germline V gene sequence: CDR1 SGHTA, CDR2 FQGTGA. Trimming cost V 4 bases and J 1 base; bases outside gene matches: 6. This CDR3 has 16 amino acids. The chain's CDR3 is CASSSNSGDSYNEQFF. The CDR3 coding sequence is TGTGCCAGCAGCTCCAATAGCGGGGATTCCTACAATGAGCAGTTCTTC.

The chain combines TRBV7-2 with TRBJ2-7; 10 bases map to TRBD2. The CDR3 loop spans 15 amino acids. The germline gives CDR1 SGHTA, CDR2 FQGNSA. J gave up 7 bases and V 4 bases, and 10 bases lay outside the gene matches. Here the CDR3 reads CASSSSAGGLSEQYF. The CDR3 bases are TGTGCCAGCAGCTCATCAGCGGGGGGGCTGAGTGAGCAGTACTTC.

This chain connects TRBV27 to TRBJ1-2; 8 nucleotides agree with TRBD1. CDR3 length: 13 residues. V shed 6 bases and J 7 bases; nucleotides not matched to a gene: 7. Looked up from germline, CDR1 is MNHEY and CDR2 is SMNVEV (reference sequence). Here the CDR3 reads CASRSGGSVGYTF. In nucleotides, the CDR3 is TGTGCCAGCAGGTCAGGGGGCTCAGTTGGCTACACCTTC.

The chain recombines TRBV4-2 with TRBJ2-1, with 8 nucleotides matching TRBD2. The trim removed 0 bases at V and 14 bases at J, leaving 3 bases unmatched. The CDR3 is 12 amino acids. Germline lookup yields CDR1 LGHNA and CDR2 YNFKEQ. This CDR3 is CASSQDSGIKFF. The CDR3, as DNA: TGTGCCAGCAGCCAAGATAGCGGGATTAAGTTCTTC.

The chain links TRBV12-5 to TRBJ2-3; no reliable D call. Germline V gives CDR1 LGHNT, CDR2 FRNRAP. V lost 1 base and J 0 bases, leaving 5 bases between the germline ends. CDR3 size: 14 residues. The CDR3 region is CASGLARSTDTQYF. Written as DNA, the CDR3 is TGTGCTAGTGGTTTGGCCCGGAGCACAGATACGCAGTATTTT.

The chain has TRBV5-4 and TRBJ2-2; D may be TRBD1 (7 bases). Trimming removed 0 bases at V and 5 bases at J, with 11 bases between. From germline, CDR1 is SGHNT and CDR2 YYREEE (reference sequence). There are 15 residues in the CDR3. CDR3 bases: TGTGCCAGCAGCTTGGGCAGGGGGGTGACCGGGGAGCTGTTTTTT. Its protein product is CASSLGRGVTGELFF.

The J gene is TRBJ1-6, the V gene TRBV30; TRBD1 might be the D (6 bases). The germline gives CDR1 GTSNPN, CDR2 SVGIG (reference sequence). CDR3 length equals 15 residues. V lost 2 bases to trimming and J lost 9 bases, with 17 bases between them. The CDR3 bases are TGTGCCTGGAGTAGGCTGGGTCAGGGGAGTTCACCCCTCCACTTT. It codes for CAWSRLGQGSSPLHF.

CDR3 loop: CASSQLRDRAHYGYTF. Here the CDR3 DNA reads TGTGCCAGCAGCCAACTTAGAGACAGGGCCCACTATGGCTACACCTTC. The chain carries TRBV5-6 and TRBJ1-2; 7 nucleotides line up with TRBD1. Trimming at V came to 4 bases and at J to 3 bases, leaving 12 bases not matched to a gene. Germline loops: CDR1 SGHDT, CDR2 YYEEEE. CDR3 size: 16 residues.

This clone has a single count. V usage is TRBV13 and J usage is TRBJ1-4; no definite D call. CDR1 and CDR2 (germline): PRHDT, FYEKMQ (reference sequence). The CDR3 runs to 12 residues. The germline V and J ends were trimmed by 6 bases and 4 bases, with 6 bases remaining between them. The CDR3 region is CASSSGNEKLFF. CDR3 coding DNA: TGTGCCAGCAGTTCGGGTAATGAAAAACTGTTTTTT. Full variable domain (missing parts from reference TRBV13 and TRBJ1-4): AAGVIQSPRHLIKEKRETATLKCYPIPRHDTVYWYQQGPGQDPQFLISFYEKMQSDKGSIPDRFSAQQFSDYHSELNMSSLELGDSALYFCASSSGNEKLFFGSGTQLSVL.

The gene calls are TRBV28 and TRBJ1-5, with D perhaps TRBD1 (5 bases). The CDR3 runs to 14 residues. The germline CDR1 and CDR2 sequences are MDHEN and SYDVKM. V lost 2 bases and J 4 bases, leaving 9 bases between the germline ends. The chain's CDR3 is CASSLSQGNQPQHF. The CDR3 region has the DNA TGTGCCAGCAGTTTAAGCCAGGGTAATCAGCCCCAGCATTTT.

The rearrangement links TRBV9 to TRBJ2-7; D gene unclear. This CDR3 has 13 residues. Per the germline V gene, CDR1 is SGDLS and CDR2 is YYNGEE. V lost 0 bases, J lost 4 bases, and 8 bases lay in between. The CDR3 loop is CASSVEADYEQYF. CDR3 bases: TGTGCCAGCAGCGTAGAAGCTGATTACGAGCAGTACTTC.